Below, 28 T cell receptor beta chains from the same sample are listed, as sequenced in a study of control samples from healthy donors and cancer patients. Measured with immunoSEQ multiplex PCR; TCRdb has only the in-frame clones, and not every one. The top ten clones hold roughly 6.2% of a sample with about 150,000 clones, under 95% of them seen once. Sequencing was carried out using blood. These receptors were obtained from a young man in good health.

J is TRBJ2-7 and V is TRBV12-3 or TRBV12-4; 7 bases match TRBD1. The CDR3 spans 12 residues. J lost 6 bases, V lost 6 bases, and 5 bases had no gene match. The CDR3 region is CASRTTGAEQYF. The CDR3 DNA reads as TGTGCCAGCAGGACCACAGGGGCCGAGCAGTACTTC.

The chain carries TRBV30 and TRBJ2-3; D not certain. The CDR3 spans 13 residues. Germline CDR1 is GTSNPN and CDR2 is SVGIG (reference sequence). Deletions cut 8 bases from V and 0 bases from J, with 12 bases between. The CDR3 region is CASSRVSTDTQYF. The CDR3 DNA reads TGTGCCAGCTCAAGGGTGAGCACAGATACGCAGTATTTT.

The J gene is TRBJ1-5, the V gene TRBV6-5, with unresolved D. Germline CDR1 and CDR2: MNHEY and SVGAGI. This CDR3 has 11 residues. V shed 6 bases and J shed 3 bases, with 3 bases lying between them. The CDR3 DNA reads as TGTGCCAGCAGGGACAATCAGCCCCAGCATTTT. Residues: CASRDNQPQHF.

This chain joins TRBV30 and TRBJ2-7; D possibly corresponds to TRBD2 (6 bases). This CDR3 region has 15 residues. Germline CDR1 reads GTSNPN; CDR2 reads SVGIG (reference sequence). V lost 1 base and J lost 3, with 16 bases in between. CDR3 sequence reads: CAWSDPRDSYYEQYF. CDR3 nucleotide sequence: TGTGCCTGGAGTGACCCCCGGGACTCTTACTACGAGCAGTACTTC.

V usage is TRBV30 and J usage is TRBJ1-2; D is unclear. CDR1 and CDR2 from the germline V gene are GTSNPN and SVGIG (reference sequence). The V end was cut by 3 bases, the J end by 8 bases, with 19 bases between. The length of the CDR3 is 14 residues. CDR3 amino acids: CAWRLYSGVYGYTF. The CDR3 DNA is TGTGCCTGGAGATTATATTCCGGTGTTTACGGCTACACCTTC.

This sequence joins TRBV5-4 and TRBJ2-2; TRBD2 might be the D (6 bases). CDR1 and CDR2 (germline): SGHNT, YYREEE (reference sequence). V lost 7 bases, J lost 1 base, and 17 bases lay in between. The CDR3 runs 16 residues. In DNA form, the CDR3 reads TGTGCCAGCTCAGTAGGTGGGACTGGGAACACCGGGGAGCTGTTTTTT. Amino acids: CASSVGGTGNTGELFF.

The chain is built from TRBV7-8 and TRBJ1-5, with a weak D call TRBD1 (6 bases). Between the trimmed V and J ends, which lost 1 base and 2 bases, there was a span of 15 bases. The CDR3 is 17 residues long. From germline, CDR1 is SGHVS and CDR2 FQNEAQ. CDR3 region: CASSLGRGGYGNQPQHF. In DNA, the CDR3 is TGTGCCAGCAGCTTAGGGAGAGGGGGGTATGGCAATCAGCCCCAGCATTTT.

V and J are TRBV28 and TRBJ1-2; D is possibly TRBD1 (6 bases). The CDR3 extends over 17 amino acids. Germline V lookup: CDR1 MDHEN, CDR2 SYDVKM. V shed 5 bases and J shed 2 bases, with 21 bases lying between them. The CDR3 here is CASSGRWAGEWNYGYTF. In DNA form, the CDR3 reads TGTGCCAGCAGTGGTCGTTGGGCAGGGGAATGGAACTATGGCTACACCTTC.

The chain links TRBV10-3 to TRBJ1-6; no firm D call. The CDR3 has 14 amino acids. V shed 8 bases and J shed 0 bases, with 8 bases lying between them. Per germline, CDR1 ENHRY and CDR2 SYGVKD. The CDR3, as DNA: TGTGCCATCGCGGCTGGCTCCTATAATTCACCCCTCCACTTT. Protein: CAIAAGSYNSPLHF.

This clone appeared a single time. This chain's CDR3 is CASSLIPYSTDTQYF. The CDR3 DNA sequence: TGTGCCAGCAGTTTAATACCGTATAGCACAGATACGCAGTATTTT. This sequence joins TRBV27 and TRBJ2-3, with unresolved D. Trimming cost V 2 bases and J 0 bases, with 9 bases left between them. Germline V gene data show CDR1 as MNHEY and CDR2 as SMNVEV (reference sequence). This CDR3 comprises 15 residues.

V usage is TRBV5-1 and J usage is TRBJ2-1; D tentatively fits TRBD1 or TRBD2 (5 bases each). This CDR3 is 13 amino acids long. Trimming stripped 4 bases from V and 6 bases from J, with 11 bases between. Looked up from germline, CDR1 is SGHRS and CDR2 is YFSETQ. As DNA, the CDR3 is TGCGCCAGCAGCGCCGGGACGGGCAATGAGCAGTTCTTC. Amino acid sequence: CASSAGTGNEQFF.

The chain combines TRBV28 with TRBJ1-3; TRBD1 is a possible D gene (6 bases). CDR1 and CDR2 from the germline V gene are MDHEN and SYDVKM. V was trimmed by 8 bases and J by 4 bases, leaving 15 bases between them. The CDR3 runs to 14 residues. This CDR3 reads CASRGGPGGNTIYF. The CDR3 bases are TGTGCCAGCCGCGGGGGGCCTGGCGGAAACACCATATATTTT.

This chain connects TRBV19 to TRBJ1-5, with 11 bases aligning to TRBD1. The CDR3 is 16 amino acids. Per the germline V gene, CDR1 is LNHDA and CDR2 is SQIVND (reference sequence). The J segment lost 6 bases and the V segment lost 2 bases, leaving 6 bases of the junction unmatched. Here the CDR3 reads CASSIQGTGGVQPQHF. In DNA form, the CDR3 reads TGTGCCAGTAGTATACAGGGGACAGGGGGAGTTCAGCCCCAGCATTTT.

The rearrangement links TRBV5-4 to TRBJ2-3; D perhaps matches TRBD1 (5 bases). V was cut by 2 bases and J by 6 bases, with 19 bases left in between. Per the germline V gene, CDR1 is SGHNT and CDR2 is YYREEE (reference sequence). The length of the CDR3 is 16 residues. The CDR3 reads CASSFQPGWGRDTQYF. CDR3 nucleotide sequence: TGTGCCAGCAGCTTCCAACCCGGGTGGGGCCGGGATACGCAGTATTTT.

V gene TRBV6-5 combines with J gene TRBJ2-1; D might be TRBD1 (5 bases). CDR1 is MNHEY and CDR2 is SVGAGI in the germline V gene. The V gene lost 8 bases and the J gene lost 6 bases, with 17 bases spanning the gap. The CDR3 is made up of 14 amino acids. As DNA, the CDR3 is TGTGCCAGCCGGCAAAGCAGGGTTCTCAATGAGCAGTTCTTC. Amino acids: CASRQSRVLNEQFF.

The chain combines TRBV30 with TRBJ1-1; a weak D match, TRBD1 (5 bases). V was cut by 1 base and J by 8 bases, with 14 bases left in between. The CDR3 covers 13 residues. Germline lookup yields CDR1 GTSNPN and CDR2 SVGIG (reference sequence). For the CDR3, the DNA is TGTGCCTGGAGTGGCCAGGGACCTTCCGAAGCTTTCTTT. Translating gives CAWSGQGPSEAFF.

The rearrangement uses TRBV27 and TRBJ2-7; a possible D gene is TRBD1 (6 bases). CDR3 size: 17 residues. From germline, CDR1 is MNHEY and CDR2 SMNVEV (reference sequence). Deletions cut 5 bases from V and 3 bases from J, with 23 bases between. This CDR3 is CASSLRGMGAPNYEQYF. The CDR3 DNA is TGTGCCAGCAGTCTAAGGGGGATGGGGGCGCCCAACTACGAGCAGTACTTC.

The V call is TRBV28, the J call TRBJ1-5, with TRBD1 identical over 7 bases. After removal of 3 bases from V and 7 bases from J, the junction contained 6 bases not matched to a gene. The CDR3 has 14 residues. CDR1 and CDR2 (germline): MDHEN, SYDVKM. CDR3 sequence: CASSLLQGRQPQHF. Here the CDR3 DNA reads TGTGCCAGCAGTTTGCTACAGGGGCGGCAGCCCCAGCATTTT.

The V gene is TRBV28, the J gene TRBJ2-1; D is perhaps TRBD1 (7 bases). CDR3 length: 15 amino acids. Trimming removed 5 bases from V and 2 bases from J, with 13 bases in between. Per germline, CDR1 MDHEN and CDR2 SYDVKM. CDR3 loop: CASSADREAYNEQFF. The CDR3 DNA sequence: TGTGCCAGCAGTGCAGACAGGGAGGCCTACAATGAGCAGTTCTTC.

This clone was seen only a few times. The V and J genes are TRBV18 and TRBJ1-4; D is uncertain. V was pared by 2 bases and J by 4 bases, with 11 bases between. The V gene's germline CDR1 is KGHSH and CDR2 LQKENI. This CDR3 has 15 amino acids. The CDR3 sequence: CASSPNTAFNEKLFF. The DNA of the CDR3 is TGTGCCAGCTCACCAAATACAGCATTTAATGAAAAACTGTTTTTT.

This sequence joins TRBV28 and TRBJ1-2; the D gene is possibly TRBD1 (5 bases). The germline CDR1 and CDR2 sequences are MDHEN and SYDVKM. V lost 5 bases and J lost 2, with 6 bases in between. This CDR3 contains 12 residues. The chain's CDR3 is CASSRGNYGYTF. CDR3 DNA sequence: TGTGCCAGCAGTCGGGGCAACTATGGCTACACCTTC.

The rearrangement joins TRBV4-3 to TRBJ2-5; either TRBD1 or TRBD2 may supply D (5 bases each). The germline CDR1 and CDR2 sequences are LGHNA and YSLEER. Trimming removed 0 bases from V and 5 bases from J, with 16 bases in between. The CDR3 runs 16 residues. This CDR3 reads CASSQDWGSPGETQYF. DNA for the CDR3: TGCGCCAGCAGCCAAGATTGGGGGAGCCCGGGGGAGACCCAGTACTTC.

The gene calls are TRBV6-2 or TRBV6-3 and TRBJ1-2; weak D call: TRBD1 (5 bases). The CDR3 has 17 residues. Germline CDR1 reads MNHEY; CDR2 reads SVGEGT. V shed 2 bases and J shed 4 bases, with 20 bases lying between them. The CDR3 region is CASSYTRGEELGYGYTF. For the CDR3, the DNA is TGTGCCAGCAGTTACACGAGGGGTGAAGAACTCGGCTATGGCTACACCTTC.

The chain links TRBV29-1 to TRBJ2-7; D may be TRBD1 (8 bases). CDR1 is SQVTM and CDR2 is ANQGSEA in the germline V gene. Deletions cut 6 bases from V and 4 bases from J, with 16 bases between. The CDR3 has 13 amino acids. The chain's CDR3 is CSVDTGGAYEQYF. The CDR3, as DNA: TGCAGCGTCGACACAGGGGGGGCGTACGAGCAGTACTTC.

J is TRBJ2-5 and V is TRBV14; tentative D call: TRBD2 (5 bases). V was pared by 3 bases and J by 1 base, with 12 bases between. The CDR3 is made up of 15 amino acids. Germline V CDR1 and CDR2: SGHDN, FVKESK. In DNA, the CDR3 is TGTGCCAGCAGCCATGGCGGGCGCCTCCAAGAGACCCAGTACTTC. It codes for CASSHGGRLQETQYF.

V is TRBV19 and J is TRBJ2-5, with D perhaps matching TRBD1 (5 bases). Per germline, CDR1 LNHDA and CDR2 SQIVND (reference sequence). Trimming pared 5 bases from V and 5 bases from J, leaving 21 bases between. CDR3 size: 16 residues. The CDR3 protein is CASSRAGPPPYETQYF. The CDR3 nucleotides read TGTGCCAGTAGTCGGGCAGGGCCCCCCCCCTACGAGACCCAGTACTTC.

The chain recombines TRBV15 with TRBJ2-3; tentatively, D is TRBD1 or TRBD2 (5 bases each). Germline loops: CDR1 LNHNV, CDR2 YYDKDF (reference sequence). V was shortened by 3 bases and J by 1 base, with 17 bases between the two germline ends. The CDR3 covers 17 residues. CDR3 bases: TGTGCCACCAGCAGGGGCCGTCAGGGACGGGGCACAGATACGCAGTATTTT. Protein sequence: CATSRGRQGRGTDTQYF.

The V call is TRBV30, the J call TRBJ2-7; 7 bases are shared with TRBD2. Germline CDR1 and CDR2: GTSNPN and SVGIG (reference sequence). The J segment lost 4 bases and the V segment lost 6 bases, leaving 6 bases of the junction unmatched. The CDR3 spans 12 residues. This CDR3 is CACDDGGYEQYF. DNA for the CDR3: TGTGCCTGTGATGACGGGGGGTACGAGCAGTACTTC.